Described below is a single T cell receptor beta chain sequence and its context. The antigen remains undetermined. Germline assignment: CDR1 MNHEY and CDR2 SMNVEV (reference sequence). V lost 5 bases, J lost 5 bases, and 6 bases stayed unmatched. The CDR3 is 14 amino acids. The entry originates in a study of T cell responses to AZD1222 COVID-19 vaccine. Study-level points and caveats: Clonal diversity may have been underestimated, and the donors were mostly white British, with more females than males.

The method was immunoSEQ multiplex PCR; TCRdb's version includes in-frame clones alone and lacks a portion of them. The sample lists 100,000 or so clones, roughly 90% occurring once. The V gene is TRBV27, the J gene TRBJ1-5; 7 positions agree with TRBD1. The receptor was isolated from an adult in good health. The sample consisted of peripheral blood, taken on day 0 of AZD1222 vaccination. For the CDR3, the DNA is TGTGCCAGCAGTAGGACAGGATACGATCAGCCCCAGCATTTT. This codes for CASSRTGYDQPQHF.